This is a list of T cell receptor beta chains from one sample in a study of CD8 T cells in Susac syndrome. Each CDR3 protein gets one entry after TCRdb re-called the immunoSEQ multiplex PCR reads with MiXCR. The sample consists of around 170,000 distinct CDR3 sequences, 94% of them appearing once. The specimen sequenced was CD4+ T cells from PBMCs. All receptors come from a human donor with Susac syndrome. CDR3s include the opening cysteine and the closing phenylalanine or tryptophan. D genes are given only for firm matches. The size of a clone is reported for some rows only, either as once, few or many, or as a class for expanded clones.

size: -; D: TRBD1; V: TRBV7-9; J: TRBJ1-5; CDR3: CASRTGPGPQHF; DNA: TGTGCCAGCAGGACAGGGCCGGGGCCCCAGCATTTT
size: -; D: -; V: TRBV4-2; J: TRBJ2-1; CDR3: CASSQVRGRGMNEQFF; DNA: TGTGCCAGCAGCCAGGTCCGGGGGCGGGGGATGAATGAGCAGTTCTTC
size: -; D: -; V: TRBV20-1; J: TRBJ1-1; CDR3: CSARELGSRFTEAFF; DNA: TGCAGTGCTAGAGAGCTAGGGAGTAGGTTCACTGAAGCTTTCTTT
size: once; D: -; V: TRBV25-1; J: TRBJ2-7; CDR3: CASRENYEQYF; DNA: TGTGCCAGCAGGGAGAACTACGAGCAGTACTTC
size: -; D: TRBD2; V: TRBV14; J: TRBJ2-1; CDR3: CASSQVSQRGGHNEQFF; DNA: TGTGCCAGCAGCCAAGTTTCCCAGCGGGGGGGCCACAATGAGCAGTTCTTC
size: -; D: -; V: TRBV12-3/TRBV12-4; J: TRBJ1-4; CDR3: CASSPGRREKLFF; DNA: TGTGCCAGCAGCCCCGGACGGAGGGAAAAACTGTTTTTT
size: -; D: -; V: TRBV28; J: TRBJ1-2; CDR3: CASSLTSHGYTF; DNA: TGTGCCAGCAGTTTAACCAGCCATGGCTACACCTTC
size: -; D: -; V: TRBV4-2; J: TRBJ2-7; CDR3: CASSQDGGAEQYF; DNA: TGTGCCAGCAGCCAAGATGGGGGGGCCGAGCAGTACTTC
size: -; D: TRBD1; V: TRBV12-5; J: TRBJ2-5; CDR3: CASGLSSWTGPQETQYF; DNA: TGTGCTAGTGGTTTATCCTCCTGGACAGGCCCCCAAGAGACCCAGTACTTC
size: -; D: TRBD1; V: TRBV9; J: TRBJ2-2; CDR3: CASSVRTGGSGELFF; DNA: TGTGCCAGCAGCGTCCGGACAGGGGGCTCCGGGGAGCTGTTTTTT
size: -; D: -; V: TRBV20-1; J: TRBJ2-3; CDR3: CSAGLTGASTDTQYF; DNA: TGCAGTGCTGGATTAACGGGGGCTAGCACAGATACGCAGTATTTT